A single sample gave rise to the 9 T cell receptor beta chains below, sequenced in a study of early T cells in non-severe SARS-CoV-2 infection. MiXCR was run by TCRdb on the 5' RACE reads, yielding one entry per CDR3 protein. The sample yields approximately 50,000 distinct CDR3 sequences, almost 9.5% seen once. Sequenced material: whole blood. The source is an adult who was a healthcare worker with PCR-confirmed SARS-CoV-2 infection or an uninfected control (not recorded which).

This clonotype was seen only a few times. V usage is TRBV12-3 or TRBV12-4 and J usage is TRBJ2-2; 13 bases are shared with TRBD2. V dropped 7 bases and J dropped 0; count of bases not matched to a gene: 8. The length of the CDR3 is 18 residues. CDR3 in DNA: TGTGCCAGCACTAGGACTAGCGGGAGCATTACGAACACCGGGGAGCTGTTTTTT. It translates to CASTRTSGSITNTGELFF.

The chain uses TRBV20-1 and TRBJ2-3; 13 bases line up with TRBD2. This CDR3 comprises 14 residues. CDR1 is DFQATT, CDR2 SNEGSKA, per germline (reference sequence). Trimming at V came to 6 bases and at J to 3 bases, leaving 3 bases not matched to a gene. The CDR3 protein is CSAQTSGRTDTQYF. In nucleotides, the CDR3 is TGCAGTGCGCAGACTAGCGGGAGGACAGATACGCAGTATTTT.

This clonotype has a count of ten or more. V and J are TRBV20-1 and TRBJ2-5; 10 bases match TRBD2. The germline CDR1 and CDR2 sequences are DFQATT and SNEGSKA (reference sequence). The CDR3 sequence is 19 residues long. V dropped 2 bases and J dropped 3; count of bases not matched to a gene: 18. The CDR3 DNA sequence: TGCAGTGCTAGATCAAGTCTTTTGAGGGCTAGCGGGAGAAAAGAGACCCAGTACTTC. Translating it yields CSARSSLLRASGRKETQYF.

This clonotype has at least ten counts. J is TRBJ1-1 and V is TRBV11-2; no clear D gene. CDR3 size: 14 residues. Germline V gene data show CDR1 as SGHAT and CDR2 as FQNNGV. Trimming stripped 3 bases from V and 3 bases from J, with 11 bases between. The CDR3 loop reads CASSFQREDTEAFF. CDR3 DNA: TGTGCCAGCAGCTTCCAGAGGGAGGACACTGAAGCTTTCTTT.

A word on this clonotype: A much larger clone differs by one base, so this may be a read error. The V call is TRBV28, the J call TRBJ2-4; D gene ambiguous. Germline lookup yields CDR1 MDHEN and CDR2 SYDVKM. This CDR3 comprises 14 residues. The germline V and J ends were trimmed by 0 bases and 6 bases, with 9 bases remaining between them. CDR3 bases: TGTGCCAGCAGTTTATGGGGGAACGGAAACATTCAGTACTTC. Translation: CASSLWGNGNIQYF.

The chain employs TRBV12-3 or TRBV12-4 and TRBJ1-2; perhaps TRBD1 as D (5 bases). The CDR3 consists of 14 residues. V lost 2 bases and J 4 bases, leaving 11 bases between the germline ends. The CDR3 coding sequence is TGTGCCAGCAGTTTACGGGGGGGTTCCTATGGCTACACCTTC. Its translation is CASSLRGGSYGYTF.

This clonotype was counted ten times or more. V is TRBV30 and J is TRBJ2-7, with 9 nucleotides matching TRBD1. There are 14 residues in the CDR3. Germline loops: CDR1 GTSNPN, CDR2 SVGIG (reference sequence). J lost 2 bases, V lost 6 bases, and 8 bases had no gene match. The CDR3 DNA sequence: TGTGCCTGTGCCGGGACAGGGTCAGCCTACGAGCAGTACTTC. Its translation: CACAGTGSAYEQYF.

This clonotype was seen only a few times. This rearrangement joins TRBV20-1 to TRBJ2-3; D remains ambiguous. CDR1 DFQATT and CDR2 SNEGSKA come from the germline V gene (reference sequence). V was trimmed by 0 bases and J by 6 bases, leaving 10 bases between them. The CDR3 is 13 amino acids. DNA of the CDR3: TGCAGTGCTAGAGATCAGTCCAGGGATACGCAGTATTTT. Encoded protein: CSARDQSRDTQYF.

This chain uses TRBV28 with TRBJ1-4; D not certain. Germline loops: CDR1 MDHEN, CDR2 SYDVKM. Trimming removed 7 bases from V and 2 bases from J, with 8 bases in between. There are 13 residues in the CDR3. Here the CDR3 DNA reads TGTGCCAGCAAGGGAAGCACTAATGAAAAACTGTTTTTT. Its translation: CASKGSTNEKLFF.